Listed below are T cell receptor beta chains from one sample, sequenced in a study of vaccination and CD4 T cells after COVID-19. MiXCR was run by TCRdb on the PCR reads, yielding one entry per CDR3 protein. The sample shows about 19,000 distinct CDR3 sequences, approximately 59% of them seen only once. The material was CD4+ T cells from blood, obtained before SARS-CoV-2 vaccination. The receptors were sampled from a human donor who had recovered from COVID-19. The CDR3 runs from the conserved cysteine through the conserved F or W. A D gene is named only where the DNA matches it firmly. The listing skips clone size in some rows; elsewhere it reads once, few, many or a size class.

V	size	J	D	DNA	CDR3
TRBV24-1	.	TRBJ1-5	TRBD1	TGTGCCACCAGCAAGGGGACAGGGAAAAGGGGCAATCAGCCCCAGCATTTT	CATSKGTGKRGNQPQHF
TRBV28	.	TRBJ2-3	.	TGTGCAGTGCGGGATTTAACGCCAGATACGCAGTATTTT	CAVRDLTPDTQYF
TRBV11-3	once	TRBJ2-3	.	TGTGCCAGCAGCTTCGGGCGGGGTAGCACAGATACGCAGTATTTT	CASSFGRGSTDTQYF
TRBV19	.	TRBJ1-5	.	TGTGCCAGTAGTATAACTCGCGGAGGGAACCAGCCCCAGCATTTT	CASSITRGGNQPQHF
TRBV20-1	.	TRBJ2-2	TRBD1	TGCAGTGCTCTGACAGGGGTTACCGGGGAGCTGTTTTTT	CSALTGVTGELFF
TRBV28	.	TRBJ1-5	.	TGTGCCAGCAGTTTGGGGCTTAGCAATCAGCCCCAGCATTTT	CASSLGLSNQPQHF
TRBV2	few	TRBJ1-5	.	TGTGCCAGCAGTGAAGGGGCAGGGACGGGGCAGCCCCAGCATTTT	CASSEGAGTGQPQHF
TRBV9	.	TRBJ2-1	TRBD2	TGTGCCAGCAGCGTGACGGGAGGGCCTAACAATGAGCAGTTCTTC	CASSVTGGPNNEQFF
TRBV30	.	TRBJ1-6	.	TGTGCCTGGAGTTTCCGAAGGAGCTCCTATAATTCACCCCTCCACTTT	CAWSFRRSSYNSPLHF
TRBV4-3	.	TRBJ1-1	.	TGCGCCAGCAGCCAAGGTATGGCCGCACTAGAAGCTTTCTTT	CASSQGMAALEAFF
TRBV6-4	few	TRBJ2-1	TRBD2	TGTGCCAGCAGTGACTCAACTAGCGGGAGCAATGAGCAGTTCTTC	CASSDSTSGSNEQFF
TRBV7-9	.	TRBJ1-1	.	TGTGCCAGCAGCCAAGACGGCAACACTGAAGCTTTCTTT	CASSQDGNTEAFF
TRBV6-2/TRBV6-3	.	TRBJ2-5	.	TGTGCCAGCAACGACAGACAAGAGACCCAGTACTTC	CASNDRQETQYF
TRBV14	.	TRBJ1-1	.	TGTGCCAGCAGCCAAGACACTGAAGCTTTCTTT	CASSQDTEAFF
TRBV7-9	few	TRBJ2-3	.	TGTGCCAGCAGCTTAGCCGGGAACCCAGATACGCAGTATTTT	CASSLAGNPDTQYF
TRBV20-1	.	TRBJ2-5	.	TGCAGTGCTAGAAAAGGGCGCGAGACCCAGTACTTC	CSARKGRETQYF
TRBV20-1	few	TRBJ2-5	TRBD2	TGCAGTGTTACTAGCGGGAGATACGGAGAGACCCAGTACTTC	CSVTSGRYGETQYF
TRBV28	.	TRBJ2-3	TRBD2	TGTGCCAGCAGCAGAAAACCGGGACTAGGATTAGATACGCAGTATTTT	CASSRKPGLGLDTQYF
TRBV2	.	TRBJ2-3	.	TGTGCCAGCACGTTTGCCTGGGGGACAGATACGCAGTATTTT	CASTFAWGTDTQYF
TRBV5-1	.	TRBJ2-7	.	TGCGCCAGCAGCCGGGGCTATAATCCCAGCTCCTACGAGCAGTACTTC	CASSRGYNPSSYEQYF
TRBV20-1	.	TRBJ2-3	.	TGCAGTGCAACCCCTCAGGGGCGAAACACAGATACGCAGTATTTT	CSATPQGRNTDTQYF
TRBV28	.	TRBJ1-5	.	TGTGCCAGCAGTTTCGGGTCAAATCAGCCCCAGCATTTT	CASSFGSNQPQHF
TRBV7-2	.	TRBJ2-2	.	TGTGCCAGCAGCTTACGGGGGAGGGGGGGGACCGGGGAGCTGTTTTTT	CASSLRGRGGTGELFF
TRBV19	once	TRBJ1-2	.	TGTGCCAGTAGTATCGCGTATGGCTACACCTTC	CASSIAYGYTF
TRBV7-2	.	TRBJ1-1	.	TGTGCCAGCAGCTCTTCCTTTTCGAACACTGAAGCTTTCTTT	CASSSSFSNTEAFF
TRBV30	.	TRBJ1-6	.	TGTGCCTGGAGACCTCCTCGGACGGTGAATTCACCCCTCCACTTT	CAWRPPRTVNSPLHF
TRBV20-1	.	TRBJ1-2	.	TGCAGTGCGTACAGAATGGGCGGCTGCACCTTC	CSAYRMGGCTF
TRBV6-2/TRBV6-3	.	TRBJ1-1	.	TGTGCCAGCAGTTATCTAATGGGACATAGACGGGGGACTGAAGCTTTCTTT	CASSYLMGHRRGTEAFF
TRBV7-2	.	TRBJ2-2	TRBD1	TGTGCCAGCAGCTCTCGAAGGGACAGGGTAAACACCGGGGAGCTGTTTTTT	CASSSRRDRVNTGELFF
TRBV15	few	TRBJ2-5	.	TGTGCCACCAGCAGAGTAGTAGGGACACCTCAAGAGACCCAGTACTTC	CATSRVVGTPQETQYF
TRBV6-1	.	TRBJ1-5	.	TGTGCCAGCGCCGAATACAGGGGCAATCAGCCCCAGCATTTT	CASAEYRGNQPQHF
TRBV6-5	few	TRBJ1-1	TRBD1	TGTGCCAGCAGTTGGGACAGGGTGAACACTGAAGCTTTCTTT	CASSWDRVNTEAFF
TRBV12-3/TRBV12-4	.	TRBJ2-2	.	TGTGCCAGCACCGTTATCCCCGGGGAGCTGTTTTTT	CASTVIPGELFF
TRBV20-1	.	TRBJ1-5	TRBD1	TGCAGTGCTAAGAGAAGGGACAGATATAGCAATCAGCCCCAGCATTTT	CSAKRRDRYSNQPQHF
TRBV5-8	once	TRBJ1-2	.	TGTGCCAGCAGCATATGGCCCAGGGCGAGCACCTTC	CASSIWPRASTF
TRBV28	.	TRBJ2-4	.	TGTGCCAGCAGTAGGACCCATAGAAGCATTCAGTACTTC	CASSRTHRSIQYF
TRBV28	.	TRBJ2-5	TRBD2	TGTGCCAGCAGGGTAGCGGGAGGAGTAGGAGAGACCCAGTACTTC	CASRVAGGVGETQYF
TRBV28	few	TRBJ1-5	.	TGTGCCACCCGTCGGGGGCTTAATCAGCCCCAGCATTTT	CATRRGLNQPQHF
TRBV6-1	.	TRBJ2-7	TRBD2	TGTGCCAGCAGTGAACCATACCGGACTAGCGGAATCAACTACGAGCAGTACTTC	CASSEPYRTSGINYEQYF
TRBV28	.	TRBJ1-5	.	TGTGCCAGCAGCAAAGGAGGGCGAGGCAATCAGCCCCAGCATTTT	CASSKGGRGNQPQHF
TRBV20-1	.	TRBJ1-5	TRBD1	TGCAGTGCTAGAGATATTAGTGACAGGGGGCTTGAAAGCAATCAGCCCCAGCATTTT	CSARDISDRGLESNQPQHF
TRBV20-1	.	TRBJ1-1	.	TGCAGTGCTATAGGTAGGGTTCGGGGTGAAGCTTTCTTT	CSAIGRVRGEAFF
TRBV20-1	few	TRBJ1-6	TRBD1	TGCAGCTACGGGACAGACTATAATTCACCCCTCCACTTT	CSYGTDYNSPLHF
TRBV2	.	TRBJ1-1	.	TGTGCCAGCAGTGGCGAGTTGGGGACTGAAGCTTTCTTT	CASSGELGTEAFF
TRBV4-1	.	TRBJ2-7	TRBD1	TGCGCCAGCAGCCAAATGCTACAGGGGACAGGAAGCTCCTACGAGCAGTACTTC	CASSQMLQGTGSSYEQYF
TRBV19	few	TRBJ2-5	.	TGTGCCAGTAGTAATGGGGCAGGAGAGGAGACCCAGTACTTC	CASSNGAGEETQYF
TRBV6-2/TRBV6-3	.	TRBJ2-1	TRBD2	TGTGCCAGCCGCTTCGGCGGGAGCTCCTACAATGAGCAGTTCTTC	CASRFGGSSYNEQFF
TRBV6-1	.	TRBJ2-3	.	TGTGCCAGCACGACTACAAGAGACACAGATACGCAGTATTTT	CASTTTRDTDTQYF
TRBV27	.	TRBJ2-2	.	TGTGCCAGCAGTCCGAACAGGGATAGTAGCACCGGGGAGCTGTTTTTT	CASSPNRDSSTGELFF
TRBV11-3	.	TRBJ2-3	.	TGTGCCAGCAGCTCGGGACTTAATACGCAGTATTTT	CASSSGLNTQYF
TRBV7-9	.	TRBJ1-1	TRBD1	TGTGCCAGCAGCGCGACGACAGGGGGCGACACTGAAGCTTTCTTT	CASSATTGGDTEAFF
TRBV15	.	TRBJ2-7	TRBD2	TGTGCCACCAGCAGCTGGCTAGCGGGATCCACAAAGTACGAGCAGTACTTC	CATSSWLAGSTKYEQYF
TRBV27	few	TRBJ1-2	.	TGTGCCAGCAGCAGGGATTCCAGTAACTATGGCTACACCTTC	CASSRDSSNYGYTF
TRBV7-2	few	TRBJ1-1	.	TGTGCCAGCAGCTTAGCCAGCCAGCAAGCTTTCTTT	CASSLASQQAFF
TRBV6-1	.	TRBJ1-5	.	TGTGCCAGCAGTGGATCCTGGGGTCAGCCCCAGCATTTT	CASSGSWGQPQHF
TRBV28	.	TRBJ2-3	.	TGTGCCAGCAGTTTTGACCCAAGCGAGACATCTAGCACAGATACGCAGTATTTT	CASSFDPSETSSTDTQYF
TRBV6-1	once	TRBJ1-2	.	TGTGCCAGCAGAGACACAGGGAGGGCCTATGGCTACACCTTC	CASRDTGRAYGYTF
TRBV6-1	few	TRBJ2-2	.	TGTGCCAGCAGTCCTACAGCCGGGGAGCTGTTTTTT	CASSPTAGELFF
TRBV2	once	TRBJ2-4	.	TGTGCCAGCAGTGTTTCAGGAGTAGCCAAAAACATTCAGTACTTC	CASSVSGVAKNIQYF